The clone carrying this TCR beta chain was seen just once. Its antigen remains unknown. With 60 Vbeta and 13 Jbeta primers, the PCR was carried out. The repertoire was sequenced with immunoSEQ multiplex PCR; TCRdb's copy has only in-frame clones and lacks some. Of 70,000 to 95,000 clones detected, 84% appear once; the ten largest clones hold over 5%. The data stem from a study of cytomegalovirus exposure and HLA in healthy donors. The study's findings and limits: Immune exposure was documented only through CMV serostatus. Reported performance of the classifier showed diagnosis of cytomegalovirus status with high specificity and sensitivity.

CDR1 is SGHVS and CDR2 is FQNEAQ in the germline V gene. The length of the CDR3 is 16 residues. The ends were cut back, 1 base at V and 0 bases at J, with 10 bases in the middle. The TCR originated in a young woman in good health and CMV-seropositive. Sequenced material: PBMCs. The V gene is TRBV7-8, the J gene TRBJ1-5; D possibly corresponds to TRBD1 (5 bases). CDR3 loop: CASSLVGGSSNQPQHF. In nucleotides, the CDR3 is TGTGCCAGCAGCTTAGTGGGGGGGAGTAGCAATCAGCCCCAGCATTTT.